This T cell receptor (beta chain) originates from a study of cytomegalovirus exposure and HLA in healthy donors. Study-wide background: T cells numbering some 170 million yielded some 110 million unique TCR beta sequences in an earlier analysis.

60 Vbeta and 13 Jbeta primers were used in PCR. The assay was immunoSEQ multiplex PCR, and TCRdb's table has in-frame clones only and misses some. The sample yields approximately 88,000 clones, 70% to 90% seen once. Per germline, CDR1 MNHEY and CDR2 SMNVEV (reference sequence). The CDR3 sequence is 14 residues long. Losses at the gene ends were 4 bases for V and 6 bases for J; bases not matched to a gene: 5. The specimen sequenced was PBMCs. This clonotype was obtained from a man aged 18 to 29 in good health and CMV-seronegative. The chain employs TRBV27 and TRBJ1-2; 10 bases line up with TRBD1. The CDR3 loop is CASSSGQGWNGYTF. The CDR3 nucleotides read TGTGCCAGCAGTTCGGGACAGGGGTGGAATGGCTACACCTTC.